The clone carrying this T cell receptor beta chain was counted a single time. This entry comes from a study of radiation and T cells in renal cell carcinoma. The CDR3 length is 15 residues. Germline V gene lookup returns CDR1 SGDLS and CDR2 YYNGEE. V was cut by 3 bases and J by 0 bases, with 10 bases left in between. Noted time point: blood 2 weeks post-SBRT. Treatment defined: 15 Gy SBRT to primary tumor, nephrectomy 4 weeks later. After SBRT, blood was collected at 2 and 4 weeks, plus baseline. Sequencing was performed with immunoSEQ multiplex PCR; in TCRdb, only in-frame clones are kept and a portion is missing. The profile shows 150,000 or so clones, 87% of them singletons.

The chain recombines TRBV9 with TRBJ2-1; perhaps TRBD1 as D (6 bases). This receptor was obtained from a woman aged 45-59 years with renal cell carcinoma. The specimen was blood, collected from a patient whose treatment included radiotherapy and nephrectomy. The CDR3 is CASSAQGGSYNEQFF. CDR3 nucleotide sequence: TGTGCCAGCAGCGCACAGGGTGGCTCCTACAATGAGCAGTTCTTC.